This T cell receptor beta chain is from a study of low-dose radiotherapy and immunotherapy resistance in tumors. With TRAV- and TRBV-specific primers, first-strand cDNA was made, covering the alpha and beta chains. For amplifying TCRs, the PCR ran for roughly 20 cycles with Phusion, which was used together with a constant-region primer and the adapter on the V primers. MiXCR, run by TCRdb on the reads, gives a single entry per CDR3 protein. The table includes around 64,000 distinct CDR3 sequences, more than 25% detected once. Noted time point: before trial treatment. Every donor's regimen consisted of nivolumab, ipilimumab, aspirin, low-dose cyclophosphamide and low-dose radiotherapy. This clonotype was counted between two and nine times. Looked up from germline, CDR1 is SGHTA and CDR2 is FQGNSA. This CDR3 is built from 15 residues. V lost 0 bases, J lost 0 bases, and 3 bases lay in between.

The TCR sequence derives from a male donor with rectosigmoid adenocarcinoma. The chain carries TRBV7-2 and TRBJ2-6; D remains ambiguous. The material sequenced was PBMCs, taken before treatment. For the CDR3, the DNA is TGTGCCAGCAGCTTAGCGGGCTCTGGGGCCAACGTCCTGACTTTC. Its translation is CASSLAGSGANVLTF. The whole variable domain, filled in from reference TRBV7-2 and TRBJ2-6, reads GAGVSQSPSNKVTEKGKDVELRCDPISGHTALYWYRQSLGQGLEFLIYFQGNSAPDKSGLPSDRFSAERTGGSVSTLTIQRTQQEDSAVYLCASSLAGSGANVLTFGAGSRLTVL.